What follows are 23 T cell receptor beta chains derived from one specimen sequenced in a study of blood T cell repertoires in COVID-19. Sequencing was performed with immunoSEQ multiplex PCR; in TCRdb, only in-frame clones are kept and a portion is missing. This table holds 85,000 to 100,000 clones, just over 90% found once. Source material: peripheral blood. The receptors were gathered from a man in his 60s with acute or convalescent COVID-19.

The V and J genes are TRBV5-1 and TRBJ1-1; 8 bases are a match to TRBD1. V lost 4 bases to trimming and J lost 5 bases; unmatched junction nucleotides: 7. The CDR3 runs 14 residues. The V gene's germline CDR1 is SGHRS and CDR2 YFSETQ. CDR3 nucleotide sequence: TGCGCCAGCAGCAAAGACAGGGGCGGGACTGAAGCTTTCTTT. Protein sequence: CASSKDRGGTEAFF.

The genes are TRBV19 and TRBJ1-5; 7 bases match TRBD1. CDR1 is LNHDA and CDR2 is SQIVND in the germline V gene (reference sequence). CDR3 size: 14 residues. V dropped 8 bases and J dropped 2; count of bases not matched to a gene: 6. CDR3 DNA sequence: TGTGCCAGTCGACGGGACAGAGGCAATCAGCCCCAGCATTTT. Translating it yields CASRRDRGNQPQHF.

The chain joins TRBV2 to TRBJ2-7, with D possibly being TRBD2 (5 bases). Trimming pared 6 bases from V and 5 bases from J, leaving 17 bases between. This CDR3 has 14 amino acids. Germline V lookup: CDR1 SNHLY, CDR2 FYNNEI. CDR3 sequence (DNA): TGTGCCAGCAGACCGGGGTCGTTGGCTCACGAGCAGTACTTC. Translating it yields CASRPGSLAHEQYF.

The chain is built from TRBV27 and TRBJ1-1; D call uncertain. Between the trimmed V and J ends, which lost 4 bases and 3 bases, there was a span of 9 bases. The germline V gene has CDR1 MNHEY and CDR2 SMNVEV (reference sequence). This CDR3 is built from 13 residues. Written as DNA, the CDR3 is TGTGCCAGCAGTTCGAACAGATACACTGAAGCTTTCTTT. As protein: CASSSNRYTEAFF.

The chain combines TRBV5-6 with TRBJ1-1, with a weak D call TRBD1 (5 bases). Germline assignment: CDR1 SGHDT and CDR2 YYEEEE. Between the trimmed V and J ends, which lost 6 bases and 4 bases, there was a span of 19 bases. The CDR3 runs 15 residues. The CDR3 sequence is CASIPTGRGITEAFF. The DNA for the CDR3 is TGTGCCAGCATCCCGACGGGGCGGGGAATCACTGAAGCTTTCTTT.

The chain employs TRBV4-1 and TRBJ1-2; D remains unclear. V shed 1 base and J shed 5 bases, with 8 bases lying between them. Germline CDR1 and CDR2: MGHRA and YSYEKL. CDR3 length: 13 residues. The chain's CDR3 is CASSQVEGYGYTF. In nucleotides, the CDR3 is TGCGCCAGCAGCCAAGTCGAGGGTTATGGCTACACCTTC.

CDR3 sequence (DNA): TGTGCCAGCAGCAGGGGGGGACAGGGGGTGAACACCGGGGAGCTGTTTTTT. It encodes CASSRGGQGVNTGELFF. The genes are TRBV3-1 (or the pseudogene TRBV3-2) and TRBJ2-2, with 11 bases fitting TRBD1. The CDR3 has 17 residues. Germline V gene data show CDR1 as LGHDT and CDR2 as YNNKEL (reference sequence). The V segment lost 5 bases and the J segment 1 base; nucleotides outside the gene matches: 6.

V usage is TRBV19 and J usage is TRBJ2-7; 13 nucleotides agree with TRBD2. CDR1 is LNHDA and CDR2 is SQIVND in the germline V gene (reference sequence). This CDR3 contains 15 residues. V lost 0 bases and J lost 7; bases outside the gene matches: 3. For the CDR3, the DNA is TGTGCCAGTAGTATAGATGGACTAGCGGGGGCAGAGCAGTACGTC. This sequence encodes CASSIDGLAGAEQYV.

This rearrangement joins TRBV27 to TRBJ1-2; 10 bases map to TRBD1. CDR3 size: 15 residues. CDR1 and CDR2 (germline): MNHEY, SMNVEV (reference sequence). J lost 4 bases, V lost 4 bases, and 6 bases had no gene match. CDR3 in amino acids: CASSSPGQGSYGYTF. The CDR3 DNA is TGTGCCAGCAGTTCCCCGGGACAGGGGTCCTATGGCTACACCTTC.

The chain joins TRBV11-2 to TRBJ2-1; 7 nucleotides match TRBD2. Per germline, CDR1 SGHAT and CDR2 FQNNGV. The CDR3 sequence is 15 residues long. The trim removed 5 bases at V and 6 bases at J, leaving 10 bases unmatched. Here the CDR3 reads CASSRHQGGSNEQFF. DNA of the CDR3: TGTGCCAGCAGCAGGCACCAGGGCGGGAGCAATGAGCAGTTCTTC.

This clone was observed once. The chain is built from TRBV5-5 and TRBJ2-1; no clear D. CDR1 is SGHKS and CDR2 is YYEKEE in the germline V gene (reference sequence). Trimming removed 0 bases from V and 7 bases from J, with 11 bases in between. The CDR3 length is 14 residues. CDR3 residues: CASSLVRSKNEQFF. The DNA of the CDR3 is TGTGCCAGCAGCTTGGTTCGTTCTAAGAATGAGCAGTTCTTC. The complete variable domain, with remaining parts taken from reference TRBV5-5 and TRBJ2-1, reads DAGVTQSPTHLIKTRGQQVTLRCSPISGHKSVSWYQQVLGQGPQFIFQYYEKEERGRGNFPDRFSARQFPNYSSELNVNALLLGDSALYLCASSLVRSKNEQFFGPGTRLTVL.

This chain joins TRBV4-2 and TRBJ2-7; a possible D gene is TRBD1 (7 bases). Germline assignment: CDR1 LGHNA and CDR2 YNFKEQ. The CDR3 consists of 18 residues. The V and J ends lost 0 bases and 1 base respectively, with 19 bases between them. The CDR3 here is CASSQDRVRGTASYEQYF. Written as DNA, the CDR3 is TGTGCCAGCAGCCAAGATAGGGTCCGCGGGACAGCGTCCTACGAGCAGTACTTC.

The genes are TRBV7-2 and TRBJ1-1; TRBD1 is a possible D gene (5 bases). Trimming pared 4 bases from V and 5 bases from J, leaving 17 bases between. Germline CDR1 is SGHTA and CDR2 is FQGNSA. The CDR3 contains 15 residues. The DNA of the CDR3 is TGTGCCAGCAGCTGGCCAGGGCGAGGTAAGACTGAAGCTTTCTTT. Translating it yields CASSWPGRGKTEAFF. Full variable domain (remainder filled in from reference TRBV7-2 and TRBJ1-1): GAGVSQSPSNKVTEKGKDVELRCDPISGHTALYWYRQSLGQGLEFLIYFQGNSAPDKSGLPSDRFSAERTGGSVSTLTIQRTQQEDSAVYLCASSWPGRGKTEAFFGQGTRLTVV.

In DNA, the CDR3 is TGTGCCAGCAGCTTAGAATTCGGCTACGAGCAGTACGTC. It is translated as CASSLEFGYEQYV. The chain uses TRBV7-2 and TRBJ2-7; D not resolved. CDR1 is SGHTA, CDR2 FQGNSA, per germline. CDR3 length: 13 residues. V was pared by 1 base and J by 3 bases, with 7 bases between.

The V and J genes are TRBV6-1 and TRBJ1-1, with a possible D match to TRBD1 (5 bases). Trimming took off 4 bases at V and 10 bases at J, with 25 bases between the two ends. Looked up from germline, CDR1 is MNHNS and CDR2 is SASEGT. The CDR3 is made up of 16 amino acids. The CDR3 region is CASSGGYSTARTGAFF. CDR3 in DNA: TGTGCCAGCAGTGGCGGTTATTCGACAGCGCGGACGGGAGCTTTCTTT.

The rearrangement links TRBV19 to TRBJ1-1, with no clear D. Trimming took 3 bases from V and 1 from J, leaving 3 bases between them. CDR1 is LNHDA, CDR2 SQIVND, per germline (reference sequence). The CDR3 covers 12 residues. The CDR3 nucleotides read TGTGCCAGTAGTATCGGGAACACTGAAGCTTTCTTT. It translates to CASSIGNTEAFF.

CDR3 in DNA: TGTGCCAGCACCATAAGGACAGGGAACACTGAAGCTTTCTTT. It specifies CASTIRTGNTEAFF. V is TRBV6-5 and J is TRBJ1-1; 7 bases map to TRBD1. The CDR3 is 14 residues long. Germline V CDR1 and CDR2: MNHEY, SVGAGI. With 7 bases clipped from V and 1 base from J, the junction kept 6 bases outside the gene matches.

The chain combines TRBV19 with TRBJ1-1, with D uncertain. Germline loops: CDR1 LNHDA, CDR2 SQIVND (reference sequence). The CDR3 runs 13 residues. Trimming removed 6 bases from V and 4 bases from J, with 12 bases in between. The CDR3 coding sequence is TGTGCCAGTAGGATTGGGCACTTCACTGAAGCTTTCTTT. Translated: CASRIGHFTEAFF.

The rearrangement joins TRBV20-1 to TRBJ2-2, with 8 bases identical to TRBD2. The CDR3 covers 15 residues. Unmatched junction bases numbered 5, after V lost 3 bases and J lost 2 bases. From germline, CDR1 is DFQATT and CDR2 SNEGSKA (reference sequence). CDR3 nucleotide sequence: TGCAGTGCTAGTCGCGGGGGGTCCAACACCGGGGAGCTGTTTTTT. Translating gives CSASRGGSNTGELFF.

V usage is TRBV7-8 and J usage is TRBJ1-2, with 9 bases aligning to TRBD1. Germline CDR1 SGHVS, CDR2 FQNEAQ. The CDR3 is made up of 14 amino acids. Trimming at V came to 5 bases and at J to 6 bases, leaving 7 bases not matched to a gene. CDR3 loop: CASSEGQGIDGYTF. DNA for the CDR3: TGTGCCAGCAGCGAAGGACAGGGGATCGATGGCTACACCTTC. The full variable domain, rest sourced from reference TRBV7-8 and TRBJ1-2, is GAGVSQSPRYKVAKRGQDVALRCDPISGHVSLFWYQQALGQGPEFLTYFQNEAQLDKSGLPSDRFFAERPEGSVSTLKIQRTQQEDSAVYLCASSEGQGIDGYTFGSGTRLTVV.

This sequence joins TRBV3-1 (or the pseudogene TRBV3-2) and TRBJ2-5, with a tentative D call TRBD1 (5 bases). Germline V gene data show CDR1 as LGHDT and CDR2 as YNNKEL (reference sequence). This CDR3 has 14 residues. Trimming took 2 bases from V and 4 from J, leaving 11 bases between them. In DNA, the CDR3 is TGTGCCAGCAGCCAATTGCAGGGTGGAGAGACCCAGTACTTC. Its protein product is CASSQLQGGETQYF.

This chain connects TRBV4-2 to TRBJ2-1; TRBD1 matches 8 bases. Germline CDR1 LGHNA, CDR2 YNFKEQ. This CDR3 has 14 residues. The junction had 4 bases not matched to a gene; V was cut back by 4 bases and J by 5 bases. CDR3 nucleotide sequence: TGTGCCAGCAGCCCCGGACAGGGAGACAATGAGCAGTTCTTC. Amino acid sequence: CASSPGQGDNEQFF.

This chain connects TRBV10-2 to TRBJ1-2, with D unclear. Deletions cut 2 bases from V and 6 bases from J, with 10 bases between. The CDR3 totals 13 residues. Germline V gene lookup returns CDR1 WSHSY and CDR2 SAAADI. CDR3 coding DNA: TGCGCCAGCAGTGAGAGAGGGCTCAATGGCTACACCTTC. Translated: CASSERGLNGYTF.